This TCR beta chain appears in the sequencing data of a study of T cell repertoires in cytomegalovirus infection. In the study overall: Used in the study were CMV epitopes, some recently identified and HLA-C-restricted, others well-studied and HLA-B-restricted. Public TCR beta signatures indicated both CMV infection and matching HLA type.

In regard to this clonotype: Its antigen remains unidentified.

V dropped 0 bases and J dropped 0 bases, with 19 bases sitting between them. Germline values: CDR1 DFQATT, CDR2 SNEGSKA (reference sequence). The CDR3 extends over 18 amino acids. TCRdb analysed the reads with MiXCR anew, one entry per CDR3 protein. The sample holds some 560,000 distinct CDR3 sequences, under 45% seen once. Study-level results: Cumulative frequency (of public TCR beta family members) identified carriers of CMV plus the relevant HLA. Ex vivo responses were dominated by HLA-C-restricted CMV-specific TCR beta clonotypes.

The sample consisted of cultured PBMCs, taken from culture after CMV antigen stimulation. The chain links TRBV20-1 to TRBJ2-3; D is unclear. The TCR sequence derives from a human donor in good health (CMV status not recorded). Some clones in this sample may be carry-over from other donors' samples. CDR3 residues: CSARDRTAVSPSTDTQYF. The DNA of the CDR3 is TGCAGTGCTAGAGATCGGACGGCGGTCTCCCCTAGCACAGATACGCAGTATTTT.